The 2 T cell receptor beta chains below all came from one sample that was sequenced in a study of cytomegalovirus exposure and HLA in healthy donors. Assay: immunoSEQ multiplex PCR; the TCRdb copy retains only in-frame clones and omits some. The table shows about 120,000 clones, with under 90% occurring only once. Material for sequencing was PBMCs. The source of these receptors is a woman in her 30s in good health and CMV-seronegative.

The chain employs TRBV19 and TRBJ2-6; 8 nucleotides match TRBD1. Trimming removed 4 bases from V and 3 bases from J; junction bases left unmatched: 2. This CDR3 is 15 amino acids long. The germline V gene encodes CDR1 LNHDA and CDR2 SQIVND (reference sequence). The CDR3 sequence is CASSTTGVGANVLTF. The CDR3 bases are TGTGCCAGTAGTACGACAGGGGTTGGGGCCAACGTCCTGACTTTC.

The chain has TRBV19 and TRBJ1-1; possible D gene TRBD1, 5 bases. Germline-derived CDR1 and CDR2 are LNHDA and SQIVND (reference sequence). The CDR3 has 15 amino acids. V lost 0 bases and J lost 5, with 13 bases in between. The CDR3 DNA is TGTGCCAGTAGTATAGAACCAGGGTCGAGAACTGAAGCTTTCTTT. It is translated as CASSIEPGSRTEAFF. The full variable domain, rest sourced from reference TRBV19 and TRBJ1-1, is DGGITQSPKYLFRKEGQNVTLSCEQNLNHDAMYWYRQDPGQGLRLIYYSQIVNDFQKGDIAEGYSVSREKKESFPLTVTSAQKNPTAFYLCASSIEPGSRTEAFFGQGTRLTVV.